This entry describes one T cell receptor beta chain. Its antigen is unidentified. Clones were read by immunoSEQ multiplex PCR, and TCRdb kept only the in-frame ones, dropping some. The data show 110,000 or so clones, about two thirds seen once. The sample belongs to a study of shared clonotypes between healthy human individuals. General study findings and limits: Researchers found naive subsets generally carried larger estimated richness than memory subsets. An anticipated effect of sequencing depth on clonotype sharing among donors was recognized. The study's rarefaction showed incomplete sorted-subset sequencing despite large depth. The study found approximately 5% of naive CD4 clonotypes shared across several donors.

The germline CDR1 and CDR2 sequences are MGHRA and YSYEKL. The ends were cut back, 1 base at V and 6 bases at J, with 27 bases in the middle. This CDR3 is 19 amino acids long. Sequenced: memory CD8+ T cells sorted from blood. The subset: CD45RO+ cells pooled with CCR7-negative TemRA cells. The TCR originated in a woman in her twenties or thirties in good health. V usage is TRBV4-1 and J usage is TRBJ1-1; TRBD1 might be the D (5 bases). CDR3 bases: TGCGCCAGCAGCCAAGCTCTTGTTACGGATGATGGGGCGAAAGCTGAAGCTTTCTTT. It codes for CASSQALVTDDGAKAEAFF.